The 17 T cell receptor beta chains reported below all come from one sample, sequenced in a study of control samples from healthy donors and cancer patients (dated by TCRdb to 2018 to 2020). The receptor library was made with the immunoSEQ multiplex PCR assay. The immuneACCESS repertoire file appears here via TCRdb, limited to in-frame rearrangements. These files lack a portion of the clones; in checked studies, under half of the deficit traces to unresolved V genes, and the cause of the others is not known. This sample lists over 150,000 clones; roughly 92% were detected once. The leading ten clones occupy about 1.5% of the sample. Sequencing was carried out using blood. The receptors derive from a woman in her late teens or twenties in good health.

In its sample, this clone was seen a few times. The chain combines TRBV11-3 with TRBJ2-7; D is uncertain. Germline assignment: CDR1 SGHNT and CDR2 YENEEA. This CDR3 contains 12 residues. V dropped 0 bases and J dropped 7 bases, with 7 bases sitting between them. In nucleotides, the CDR3 is TGTGCCAGCAGCTTAGATGTAGCAGAGCAGTACTTC. Translating gives CASSLDVAEQYF.

This chain joins TRBV6-5 and TRBJ2-7; 8 nucleotides align to TRBD1. CDR1 is MNHEY and CDR2 is SVGAGI in the germline V gene. The CDR3 runs 15 residues. With 5 bases clipped from V and 4 bases from J, the junction kept 10 bases outside the gene matches. CDR3 DNA sequence: TGTGCCAGCAGTAACGGGCCAGGGGGCGAGTACGAGCAGTACTTC. Residues: CASSNGPGGEYEQYF.

The chain employs TRBV9 and TRBJ1-6; the D is unclear. Germline V gene sequence: CDR1 SGDLS, CDR2 YYNGEE. The CDR3 is 12 residues long. The V end lost 0 bases, the J end lost 8 bases, and 3 bases lay between the germline ends. The CDR3 here is CASSVADSPLHF. CDR3 sequence (DNA): TGTGCCAGCAGCGTAGCGGATTCACCCCTCCACTTT. Filled out from reference TRBV9 and TRBJ1-6, the complete variable domain reads DSGVTQTPKHLITATGQRVTLRCSPRSGDLSVYWYQQSLDQGLQFLIQYYNGEERAKGNILERFSAQQFPDLHSELNLSSLELGDSALYFCASSVADSPLHFGNGTRLTVT.

This chain links TRBV15 with TRBJ2-6; TRBD1 agrees at 9 bases. Germline CDR1 is LNHNV and CDR2 is YYDKDF (reference sequence). CDR3 length: 19 residues. Trimming at V came to 3 bases and at J to 3 bases, leaving 12 bases not matched to a gene. Written as DNA, the CDR3 is TGTGCCACCAGCAGTCTAAGGGACAGGGAAGCGATTGGGGCCAACGTCCTGACTTTC. Protein sequence: CATSSLRDREAIGANVLTF.

On this clone itself: Other nucleotide sequences from this sample produce the same CDR3. The rearrangement joins TRBV5-1 to TRBJ1-2; 8 nucleotides line up with TRBD1. The CDR3 runs to 13 residues. CDR1 is SGHRS and CDR2 is YFSETQ in the germline V gene. J lost 3 bases, V lost 2 bases, and 0 bases had no gene match. CDR3 in amino acids: CASSLQGDYGYTF. CDR3 DNA sequence: TGCGCCAGCAGCTTACAGGGGGACTATGGCTACACCTTC.

The gene calls are TRBV5-5 and TRBJ1-1, with D uncertain. Deletions cut 2 bases from V and 5 bases from J, with 10 bases between. CDR3 length: 13 amino acids. Germline CDR1 is SGHKS and CDR2 is YYEKEE (reference sequence). The CDR3 sequence is CASSLRVQTEAFF. The CDR3, as DNA: TGTGCCAGCAGCTTAAGGGTACAGACTGAAGCTTTCTTT.

This chain links TRBV2 with TRBJ1-5; perhaps TRBD1 as D (5 bases). Germline CDR1 is SNHLY and CDR2 is FYNNEI. Trimming removed 3 bases from V and 15 bases from J, with 21 bases in between. CDR3 size: 14 residues. The CDR3 coding sequence is TGTGCCAGCAGTGAGGTTCCCGGGGTAGGGGTTTGGCATTTT. Its protein product is CASSEVPGVGVWHF.

The chain carries TRBV10-2 and TRBJ1-4, with TRBD1 matching over 8 bases. CDR3 length equals 18 residues. Trimming cost V 6 bases and J 1 base; bases outside gene matches: 13. The germline V gene has CDR1 WSHSY and CDR2 SAAADI. The CDR3 DNA follows: TGCGCCAGCAGCCCCGAACCTGGACAGGGAGGAACTAATGAAAAACTGTTTTTT. It encodes CASSPEPGQGGTNEKLFF.

The chain combines TRBV7-8 with TRBJ2-1; D may be TRBD2 (7 bases). CDR1 and CDR2 (germline): SGHVS, FQNEAQ. CDR3 length: 16 residues. Trimming stripped 4 bases from V and 4 bases from J, with 17 bases between. The chain's CDR3 is CASSSGGGSLYNEQFF. The DNA for the CDR3 is TGTGCCAGCAGCTCCGGCGGGGGCTCACTATACAATGAGCAGTTCTTC.

The gene calls are TRBV9 and TRBJ2-5, with 7 bases that match TRBD2. Germline CDR1 and CDR2: SGDLS and YYNGEE. CDR3 size: 17 residues. V trimming: 0 bases; J trimming: 5 bases; junction bases outside the gene matches: 13. The CDR3 DNA reads as TGTGCCAGCAGCGTAGAAGGCTGGCGGGGGAGGTGGGAGACCCAGTACTTC. Protein: CASSVEGWRGRWETQYF. Variable domain in full (rest from reference TRBV9 and TRBJ2-5): DSGVTQTPKHLITATGQRVTLRCSPRSGDLSVYWYQQSLDQGLQFLIQYYNGEERAKGNILERFSAQQFPDLHSELNLSSLELGDSALYFCASSVEGWRGRWETQYFGPGTRLLVL.

CDR3 nucleotides: TGTGCCAGCAGCCCCGACATGGGCAATCAGCCCCAGCATTTT. Encoded protein: CASSPDMGNQPQHF. The rearrangement joins TRBV3-1 (or the pseudogene TRBV3-2) to TRBJ1-5; D is unresolved. The CDR3 length is 14 residues. V shed 4 bases and J shed 2 bases, with 9 bases lying between them. Germline lookup yields CDR1 LGHDT and CDR2 YNNKEL (reference sequence).

The chain joins TRBV6-5 to TRBJ1-4; 10 nucleotides line up with TRBD1. The CDR3 consists of 15 residues. The germline CDR1 and CDR2 sequences are MNHEY and SVGAGI. V was pared by 10 bases and J by 8 bases, with 13 bases of the junction left unmatched. The CDR3 here is CATNRGQGRGEKLFF. CDR3 in DNA: TGTGCCACCAACAGGGGACAGGGGAGGGGAGAAAAACTGTTTTTT.

V and J are TRBV12-3 or TRBV12-4 and TRBJ1-2; tentative D call: TRBD1 (5 bases). The CDR3 runs 12 residues. V shed 6 bases and J shed 4 bases, with 9 bases lying between them. CDR3: CASRLDSYGYTF. The DNA for the CDR3 is TGTGCCAGCAGACTCGACAGCTATGGCTACACCTTC.

The rearrangement links TRBV4-3 to TRBJ2-5; 9 bases match TRBD2. This CDR3 spans 17 amino acids. V shed 2 bases, J shed 4 bases, and the junction held 11 bases outside the gene matches. The germline CDR1 and CDR2 sequences are LGHNA and YSLEER. The CDR3 reads CASSQSRAGGRRETQYF. Written as DNA, the CDR3 is TGCGCCAGCAGCCAATCCCGGGCGGGAGGGCGAAGAGAGACCCAGTACTTC.

The chain is built from TRBV6-2 or TRBV6-3 and TRBJ1-2, with a possible D match to TRBD1 (5 bases). This CDR3 has 13 residues. Germline V lookup: CDR1 MNHEY, CDR2 SVGEGT. The V and J ends lost 5 bases and 3 bases respectively, with 10 bases between them. CDR3 in DNA: TGTGCCAGCAGTAACAGGAGCTACTATGGCTACACCTTC. This codes for CASSNRSYYGYTF.

The genes are TRBV27 and TRBJ1-5; no clear D. CDR1 and CDR2 from the germline V gene are MNHEY and SMNVEV (reference sequence). V was shortened by 2 bases and J by 4 bases, with 9 bases between the two germline ends. CDR3 length equals 14 residues. CDR3 in amino acids: CASSLPRENQPQHF. The CDR3 DNA is TGTGCCAGCAGTTTACCTAGGGAAAATCAGCCCCAGCATTTT.

V usage is TRBV6-5 and J usage is TRBJ1-4, with D unclear. The CDR3 sequence is 13 residues long. Germline V gene sequence: CDR1 MNHEY, CDR2 SVGAGI. V dropped 4 bases and J dropped 8 bases, with 11 bases sitting between them. In DNA, the CDR3 is TGTGCCAGCAGTTCCATGAGGACGGAAAAACTGTTTTTT. It translates to CASSSMRTEKLFF.